This TCR beta chain was sequenced during a study of cytomegalovirus exposure and HLA in healthy donors. Notes on the study in general: Specificity of a few CMV-associated chains for CMV antigens was verified in vitro.

Germline CDR1 reads SNHLY; CDR2 reads FYNNEI. The CDR3 contains 13 residues. The V gene lost 4 bases and the J gene lost 3 bases, with 10 bases spanning the gap. With regard to this clone: Antigen unknown.

Libraries were prepared by immunoSEQ multiplex PCR; TCRdb keeps only in-frame clonotypes and omits some of them. The sample comprises some 160,000 clones, 85% to 90% of which are singletons, and 2.5% to 3% rests with the top ten. Input material: PBMCs. This sequence joins TRBV2 and TRBJ2-7, with D perhaps matching TRBD1 (5 bases). This receptor was identified in a man aged 18 to 29 in good health and CMV-seronegative. For the CDR3, the DNA is TGTGCCAGCAGTGTTCAGGGTTTCTACGAGCAGTACTTC. As protein: CASSVQGFYEQYF.